This T cell receptor (beta chain) appears in the sequencing data of a study of Ad26.COV2.S vaccination and SARS-CoV-2 variants. As for the study in general: Administration of Ad26.COV2.S was intramuscular, either once or twice 56 days apart.

V shed 5 bases and J shed 5 bases, with 10 bases lying between them. This CDR3 region has 13 residues. Germline CDR1 and CDR2: MNHEY and SVGAGI. Clones were read by immunoSEQ multiplex PCR, and TCRdb kept only the in-frame ones, dropping some. The data show approximately 450,000 clones, approximately 90% seen once. Treatment meaning: around 19 received Ad26.COV2.S at low or high dose, single or two shots; 5 received placebo; per-sample allocation not given. Samples came from day 63 after the first vaccine or placebo injection. This sequence joins TRBV6-5 and TRBJ1-5, with unresolved D. This receptor was taken from a person between 18 and 59 years old who received the Ad26.COV2.S COVID-19 vaccine or a placebo. Sequences were derived from peripheral blood, sampled in a trial of Ad26.COV2.S vaccine versus placebo. The CDR3 DNA reads TGTGCCAGCAGTCGACACTCGGATCAGCCCCAGCATTTT. Translating it yields CASSRHSDQPQHF.